Only a few counts were recorded for the clone carrying this T cell receptor (beta chain). If no ophthalmopathy progression occurred within 18 months, Graves' hyperthyroidism was stable. Any patient presenting with uncontrolled infection, other autoimmune disease, pregnancy or lactation was left out. The PBMCs were taken from about 10 ml of fresh peripheral blood. This record belongs to a study of T cells in Graves' hyperthyroidism and ophthalmopathy. Study summary: The authors collected peripheral blood at initial diagnosis, before any treatment.

Germline assignment: CDR1 SGDLS and CDR2 YYNGEE. The ends were cut back, 2 bases at V and 4 bases at J, with 6 bases in the middle. This CDR3 is 13 amino acids long. Using RNA transcripts as the source, TCR beta CDR3 regions were amplified. When the TCR CDR3 underwent first-round RT-PCR, the HTBI primer set was used. TCRdb used MiXCR to reprocess the multiplex PCR reads, holding one entry per CDR3 protein. The repertoire includes roughly 350,000 distinct CDR3 sequences, roughly 13% of them detected once, and about 22% sits in the top ten. The TCR originated in a woman aged 30 to 39 with Graves' hyperthyroidism. The chain carries TRBV9 and TRBJ2-2; D is uncertain. The specimen was blood. In nucleotides, the CDR3 is TGTGCCAGCAGCGTTCGTACCACCGGGGAGCTGTTTTTT. It specifies CASSVRTTGELFF.